What follows are 17 T cell receptor beta chains derived from one specimen sequenced in a study of regulatory T cells in long-lasting Graves disease. The authors built TCR beta libraries using iRepertoire HTBI primers and Arm-PCR of CDR3 regions. TCRdb used MiXCR to reprocess the multiplex PCR reads, holding one entry per CDR3 protein. The repertoire holds 430,000 or so distinct CDR3 sequences, with under 25% as singletons. The time point here: persistent/refractory GD, antithyroid drugs over 5 years with positive TRAb. The TCR library used RNA extracted from PBMCs. This material consisted of peripheral blood mononuclear cells (PBMCs), taken when the disease was refractory, from a patient treated with antithyroid drugs. The source is a female donor with Graves disease.

The rearrangement links TRBV29-1 to TRBJ2-7, with 12 bases matching TRBD2. Unmatched junction bases numbered 19, after V lost 6 bases and J lost 4 bases. The CDR3 has 18 residues. CDR1 and CDR2 from the germline V gene are SQVTM and ANQGSEA. Here the CDR3 DNA reads TGCAGCGTAACCACAGGGATGACTAGCGGGAGTCTTGTGTACGAGCAGTACTTC. Translated, it gives CSVTTGMTSGSLVYEQYF.

The chain is built from TRBV6-2 or TRBV6-3 and TRBJ1-2, with 9 bases fitting TRBD1. Trimming at V came to 5 bases and at J to 1 base, leaving 14 bases not matched to a gene. Germline-derived CDR1 and CDR2 are MNHEY and SVGEGT. This CDR3 spans 18 amino acids. This CDR3 is CASSEAGTGSPYNYGYTF. CDR3 nucleotides: TGTGCCAGCAGTGAAGCCGGGACAGGGAGTCCCTATAACTATGGCTACACCTTC.

This clonotype was observed at least ten times. The chain joins TRBV28 to TRBJ2-7, with D perhaps being TRBD1 or TRBD2 (5 bases each). CDR3 length equals 15 residues. CDR1 and CDR2 from the germline V gene are MDHEN and SYDVKM. Trimming cost V 8 bases and J 3 bases, with 20 bases left between them. The CDR3 sequence is CASQVVGGTYYEQYF. The CDR3 DNA is TGTGCCAGCCAAGTGGTTGGGGGTACTTACTACGAGCAGTACTTC.

V gene TRBV5-8 combines with J gene TRBJ2-4; 8 bases are a match to TRBD1. This CDR3 has 16 amino acids. Per the germline V gene, CDR1 is SGHTS and CDR2 is YDEGEE. Trimming removed 2 bases from V and 4 bases from J; junction bases left unmatched: 8. The DNA of the CDR3 is TGTGCCAGCAGCTTTTATCTAAGGACAGGGAAAAACATTCAGTACTTC. Protein product: CASSFYLRTGKNIQYF.

This clonotype was counted many times. The rearrangement links TRBV20-1 to TRBJ2-7; D is unresolved. Per the germline V gene, CDR1 is DFQATT and CDR2 is SNEGSKA (reference sequence). The CDR3 runs to 12 residues. V was pared by 7 bases and J by 0 bases, with 10 bases between. This chain's CDR3 is CSVRPSSYEQYF. CDR3 bases: TGCAGTGTCCGCCCGTCCTCCTACGAGCAGTACTTC.

The chain has TRBV30 and TRBJ2-2; no definite D call. Per germline, CDR1 GTSNPN and CDR2 SVGIG (reference sequence). The CDR3 sequence is 12 residues long. The V end lost 0 bases, the J end lost 6 bases, and 5 bases lay between the germline ends. CDR3 loop: CAWSVRSGELFF. The CDR3 coding sequence is TGTGCCTGGAGTGTACGATCCGGGGAGCTGTTTTTT.

This clonotype was picked up many times. The J gene is TRBJ2-7, the V gene TRBV9; D tentatively reads TRBD1 or TRBD2 (5 bases each). CDR1 and CDR2 from the germline V gene are SGDLS and YYNGEE. The CDR3 contains 15 residues. The germline V and J ends were trimmed by 3 bases and 0 bases, with 13 bases remaining between them. The CDR3, as DNA: TGTGCCAGCAGCGCCGCCCCGGGGACCTCCTACGAGCAGTACTTC. Its protein product is CASSAAPGTSYEQYF. Combining the CDR3 with reference TRBV9 and TRBJ2-7 gives the whole variable domain DSGVTQTPKHLITATGQRVTLRCSPRSGDLSVYWYQQSLDQGLQFLIQYYNGEERAKGNILERFSAQQFPDLHSELNLSSLELGDSALYFCASSAAPGTSYEQYFGPGTRLTVT.

This clonotype has a handful of counts. The CDR3 bases are TGTGCCAGCAGCGTAGGAGGACAGGGGGAGCAAGCTTTCTTT. Its protein is CASSVGGQGEQAFF. The chain links TRBV9 to TRBJ1-1; TRBD1 matches 10 bases. The CDR3 consists of 14 residues. The junction had 5 bases not matched to a gene; V was cut back by 0 bases and J by 9 bases. CDR1 is SGDLS, CDR2 YYNGEE, per germline.

This clonotype was found many times. The rearrangement links TRBV19 to TRBJ1-1, with 7 bases that match TRBD1. Germline-derived CDR1 and CDR2 are LNHDA and SQIVND (reference sequence). The CDR3 has 12 residues. Unmatched junction bases numbered 5, after V lost 6 bases and J lost 7 bases. As DNA, the CDR3 is TGTGCCAGTAGCCCAGGGACAGTTGAAGCTTTCTTT. Residues: CASSPGTVEAFF.

This clonotype has more than one count but fewer than ten. J is TRBJ1-6 and V is TRBV27, with a possible D match to TRBD1 (6 bases). CDR3 length equals 15 residues. Germline-derived CDR1 and CDR2 are MNHEY and SMNVEV (reference sequence). The V end was cut by 6 bases, the J end by 7 bases, with 16 bases between. DNA of the CDR3: TGTGCCAGCAGACCGACAGGTTCACGGAATTCACCCCTCCACTTT. It is translated as CASRPTGSRNSPLHF.

This clonotype has only a few counts. This chain uses TRBV20-1 with TRBJ2-7; the match to TRBD2 covers 12 bases. The CDR3 contains 16 residues. V lost 4 bases, J lost 3 bases, and 10 bases stayed unmatched. CDR1 DFQATT and CDR2 SNEGSKA come from the germline V gene (reference sequence). CDR3: CSAIGLAGGPVYEQYF. CDR3 in DNA: TGCAGTGCTATTGGGCTAGCGGGAGGGCCGGTCTACGAGCAGTACTTC.

This clonotype was detected only a few times. The genes are TRBV7-8 and TRBJ1-6; 9 nucleotides align to TRBD1. The germline V gene encodes CDR1 SGHVS and CDR2 FQNEAQ. The CDR3 has 15 residues. With V trimmed by 5 bases and J by 7 bases, 6 bases remained unmatched. CDR3 DNA sequence: TGTGCCAGCAGCATTATGACAGGGGGGAATTCACCCCTCCACTTT. Translation: CASSIMTGGNSPLHF.

V gene TRBV6-5 combines with J gene TRBJ1-1, with D possibly TRBD1 on 5 matching bases. The CDR3 is 11 residues long. In germline, CDR1 is MNHEY, CDR2 SVGAGI. Trimming pared 2 bases from V and 11 bases from J, leaving 9 bases between. Here the CDR3 reads CASSYGGMAFF. DNA of the CDR3: TGTGCCAGCAGTTACGGGGGTATGGCTTTCTTT.

In its sample, this clonotype was seen many times. The V gene is TRBV28, the J gene TRBJ2-7; 7 bases are a match to TRBD1. The CDR3 extends over 16 amino acids. Trimming removed 3 bases from V and 2 bases from J; junction bases left unmatched: 10. Germline loops: CDR1 MDHEN, CDR2 SYDVKM. CDR3 coding DNA: TGTGCCAGCAGTTTGGGGGACGGACAGGCCCCCTACGAGCAGTACTTC. Protein: CASSLGDGQAPYEQYF.

This clonotype was seen at least ten times. This sequence joins TRBV10-3 and TRBJ1-2; a possible D gene is TRBD1 (6 bases). V was clipped by 5 bases and J by 4 bases, with 11 bases between them. Looked up from germline, CDR1 is ENHRY and CDR2 is SYGVKD. The CDR3 totals 13 residues. The CDR3 bases are TGTGCCATCAGTACTGACAGGATCTATGGCTACACCTTC. It translates to CAISTDRIYGYTF.

This clonotype was counted ten times or more. The V call is TRBV28, the J call TRBJ2-7; TRBD2 agrees at 11 bases. Germline V lookup: CDR1 MDHEN, CDR2 SYDVKM. This CDR3 region has 17 residues. Trimming took 2 bases from V and 1 from J; bases not matched to a gene: 7. The CDR3 coding sequence is TGTGCCAGCAGTTTAACGGGACTAGCGGCAAATTCCTACGAGCAGTACTTC. It yields the protein CASSLTGLAANSYEQYF.

This clonotype showed up many times. The gene calls are TRBV10-3 and TRBJ2-7; 12 nucleotides align to TRBD2. This CDR3 has 15 residues. From germline, CDR1 is ENHRY and CDR2 SYGVKD. Trimming took 3 bases from V and 6 from J; bases not matched to a gene: 6. Here the CDR3 reads CAISDPGLAGLEQYF. In DNA form, the CDR3 reads TGTGCCATCAGTGACCCTGGACTAGCGGGACTCGAGCAGTACTTC.